This is a list of T cell receptor beta chains from one sample in a study of T cell repertoires in ileal Crohn's disease. The repertoire was sequenced with immunoSEQ multiplex PCR; TCRdb's copy has only in-frame clones and lacks some. The sample has about 12,000 clones; about 82% are singletons. Source material: ileal tissue. The receptors were sampled from an adult with Crohn's disease. The CDR3 runs from the conserved cysteine through the conserved F or W. Each record gives: D gene, clone size, V gene, J gene, CDR3 protein, CDR3 DNA. D genes are given only for firm matches. Clone size is shown for a subset of rows, as once, few, many or a class of expanded clone.

>NA|NA|TRBV7-6|TRBJ2-7
CASSTSPSYEQYF
TGTGCCAGCAGCACTAGTCCCTCCTACGAGCAGTACTTC
>NA|NA|TRBV5-1|TRBJ2-2
CASSLAVLARSGELFF
TGCGCCAGCAGCTTGGCGGTACTAGCTAGATCCGGGGAGCTGTTTTTT
>NA|NA|TRBV28|TRBJ1-2
CASTTATTGYGYTF
TGTGCCAGCACTACGGCGACAACCGGCTATGGCTACACCTTC
>NA|few|TRBV6-1|TRBJ1-4
CASSGWRQRNEKLFF
TGTGCCAGCAGCGGGTGGAGACAGAGAAATGAAAAACTGTTTTTT
>NA|few|TRBV18|TRBJ2-7
CASSPGLAIDYEQYF
TGTGCCAGCTCACCCGGACTCGCGATCGACTACGAGCAGTACTTC
>NA|NA|TRBV19|TRBJ1-3
CASRTSGSPGNTIYF
TGTGCCAGTAGGACATCAGGGTCACCTGGAAACACCATATATTTT
>NA|NA|TRBV28|TRBJ2-1
CASSLRLVTSYNEQFF
TGTGCCAGCAGTTTACGTCTAGTGACTTCCTACAATGAGCAGTTCTTC
>NA|NA|TRBV6-5|TRBJ1-2
CASSYSSRDFGYGYTF
TGTGCCAGCAGTTACTCGTCGCGGGACTTTGGCTATGGCTACACCTTC
>NA|once|TRBV30|TRBJ1-2
CAWTRQGNYGYTF
TGTGCCTGGACCCGTCAGGGTAACTATGGCTACACCTTC
>NA|few|TRBV5-4|TRBJ2-1
CASSSQSSGLYNEQFF
TGTGCCAGCAGCTCCCAGAGTAGCGGACTCTACAATGAGCAGTTCTTC